Here is one T cell receptor beta chain with its context. Its antigen remains unknown. The data were obtained in a study of shared clonotypes between healthy human individuals. Overall study results and limits: Sequencing depth was expected to affect clonotype sharing among donors.

Profiled with immunoSEQ multiplex PCR; TCRdb holds only in-frame clones, not every one. This table has about 1.5 million clones, 95% to 99% appearing once. The V and J ends lost 5 bases and 2 bases, in that order; junction bases with no gene match: 10. The germline CDR1 and CDR2 sequences are SGHRS and YFSETQ. The CDR3 is made up of 16 amino acids. The clonotype comes from a man aged 30 to 45 in good health. The V and J genes are TRBV5-1 and TRBJ2-3, with TRBD2 matching over 8 bases. The sample taken for sequencing was naive CD4+ T cells sorted from blood. Stated subset: CD45RA+ positively selected. CDR3 DNA: TGCGCCAGCAGTAATGTCCGCGGGGGGCACACAGATACGCAGTATTTT. Its translation is CASSNVRGGHTDTQYF. The full variable domain, rest sourced from reference TRBV5-1 and TRBJ2-3, is KAGVTQTPRYLIKTRGQQVTLSCSPISGHRSVSWYQQTPGQGLQFLFEYFSETQRNKGNFPGRFSGRQFSNSRSEMNVSTLELGDSALYLCASSNVRGGHTDTQYFGPGTRLTVL.